This passage covers 22 T cell receptor beta chains from one sample sequenced in a study of blood T cell repertoires in COVID-19. Only in-frame clones appear in the TCRdb table, and some are missing; sequencing was by immunoSEQ multiplex PCR. Of about 58,000 clones listed, around nine tenths are singletons. Sequencing was performed on peripheral blood. These receptors were collected from a woman aged 70 to 79 with active COVID-19.

V usage is TRBV29-1 and J usage is TRBJ1-4; D gene ambiguous. CDR1 and CDR2 from the germline V gene are SQVTM and ANQGSEA. V dropped 2 bases and J dropped 8 bases, with 12 bases sitting between them. The length of the CDR3 is 13 residues. Here the CDR3 reads CSVEPRTGEKLFF. The CDR3 DNA is TGCAGCGTTGAACCTCGGACTGGGGAAAAACTGTTTTTT.

The chain joins TRBV2 to TRBJ1-2; 8 bases are shared with TRBD1. This CDR3 spans 14 amino acids. Germline lookup yields CDR1 SNHLY and CDR2 FYNNEI. The ends lost 2 bases at V and 5 bases at J; junction bases unmatched: 4. The CDR3 DNA follows: TGTGCCAGCAGTGAACAGGGGGCAGGTTATGGCTACACCTTC. Its protein is CASSEQGAGYGYTF.

The chain uses TRBV28 and TRBJ2-1, with TRBD1 matching over 7 bases. V lost 6 bases, J lost 2 bases, and 7 bases stayed unmatched. Germline CDR1 and CDR2: MDHEN and SYDVKM. The CDR3 spans 15 residues. As DNA, the CDR3 is TGTGCCAGCAGATACTCGGGACAGCCCTACAATGAGCAGTTCTTC. Translated, it gives CASRYSGQPYNEQFF.

The chain joins TRBV5-1 to TRBJ2-7, with no clear D. Trimming pared 4 bases from V and 0 bases from J, leaving 11 bases between. The germline V gene has CDR1 SGHRS and CDR2 YFSETQ. The CDR3 totals 14 residues. In DNA, the CDR3 is TGCGCCAGCAGCAGCGACTCGACCTCCTACGAGCAGTACTTC. Protein product: CASSSDSTSYEQYF.

The chain uses TRBV27 and TRBJ1-5, with D possibly TRBD1 on 6 matching bases. V lost 3 bases and J lost 7, with 16 bases in between. The CDR3 is 15 amino acids. Germline CDR1 and CDR2: MNHEY and SMNVEV (reference sequence). The CDR3 protein is CASSFPPNRVQPQHF. The CDR3 DNA is TGTGCCAGCAGTTTCCCCCCTAACAGGGTCCAGCCCCAGCATTTT.

V usage is TRBV7-3 and J usage is TRBJ2-1; TRBD2 aligns across 9 bases. This CDR3 has 15 amino acids. Trimming cost V 1 base and J 2 bases; bases outside gene matches: 0. Germline V gives CDR1 SGHTA, CDR2 FQGTGA. The CDR3 reads CASSLRLAAYNEQFF. As DNA, the CDR3 is TGTGCCAGCAGCTTAAGACTAGCGGCCTACAATGAGCAGTTCTTC.

This clone was detected only once. The CDR3 sequence is CASSNSWNTEAFF. The CDR3 region has the DNA TGTGCCAGCAGTAACAGCTGGAACACTGAAGCTTTCTTT. The rearrangement uses TRBV11-2 and TRBJ1-1; no reliable D call. Trimming removed 6 bases at V and 1 base at J, with 9 bases between. CDR1 is SGHAT and CDR2 is FQNNGV in the germline V gene. This CDR3 is 13 amino acids long. Based on the CDR3 plus reference TRBV11-2 and TRBJ1-1, the full variable domain is EAGVAQSPRYKIIEKRQSVAFWCNPISGHATLYWYQQILGQGPKLLIQFQNNGVVDDSQLPKDRFSAERLKGVDSTLKIQPAKLEDSAVYLCASSNSWNTEAFFGQGTRLTVV.

DNA of the CDR3: TGTGCCAGCAGCGTAGGGCCCGGGGAGCTGTTTTTT. Translated, it gives CASSVGPGELFF. This chain joins TRBV9 and TRBJ2-2; the D is unclear. The CDR3 runs to 12 residues. Trimming removed 0 bases from V and 6 bases from J, with 3 bases in between. The germline V gene encodes CDR1 SGDLS and CDR2 YYNGEE.

The chain is built from TRBV7-9 and TRBJ1-1; D perhaps matches TRBD1 (6 bases). The CDR3 consists of 14 residues. The V end was cut by 5 bases, the J end by 1 base, with 11 bases between. The germline V gene has CDR1 SEHNR and CDR2 FQNEAQ (reference sequence). DNA of the CDR3: TGTGCCAGCAGCCCAACAGGGCAGAACACTGAAGCTTTCTTT. As protein: CASSPTGQNTEAFF.

The chain uses TRBV6-5 and TRBJ2-7; D remains unclear. CDR1 MNHEY and CDR2 SVGAGI come from the germline V gene. V was trimmed by 5 bases and J by 0 bases, leaving 14 bases between them. This CDR3 is built from 15 residues. The CDR3 region has the DNA TGTGCCAGCAGTCCACTAAGTAGGAACTCCTACGAGCAGTACTTC. Protein product: CASSPLSRNSYEQYF.

The sample holds one count of this clone. The chain carries TRBV19 and TRBJ2-1, with D possibly TRBD1 on 6 matching bases. This CDR3 region has 12 residues. CDR1 is LNHDA and CDR2 is SQIVND in the germline V gene (reference sequence). V was clipped by 11 bases and J by 4 bases, with 12 bases between them. In DNA, the CDR3 is TGTGCCCCTGGGACAACTTACAATGAGCAGTTCTTC. As protein: CAPGTTYNEQFF.

The rearrangement links TRBV5-8 to TRBJ2-1, with D perhaps TRBD1 (6 bases). Between the trimmed V and J ends, which lost 2 bases and 5 bases, there was a span of 8 bases. There are 13 residues in the CDR3. Germline values: CDR1 SGHTS, CDR2 YDEGEE. The CDR3 sequence is CASSFGQHNEQFF. The CDR3 DNA sequence: TGTGCCAGCAGCTTCGGACAGCACAATGAGCAGTTCTTC.

V is TRBV11-2 and J is TRBJ1-2; the match to TRBD1 covers 7 bases. CDR3 length: 16 amino acids. With 0 bases clipped from V and 8 bases from J, the junction kept 12 bases outside the gene matches. From germline, CDR1 is SGHAT and CDR2 FQNNGV. CDR3 nucleotide sequence: TGTGCCAGCAGCTTAGAGACGACAGGGACCCTATCAGGCTACACCTTC. It is translated as CASSLETTGTLSGYTF.

This sequence joins TRBV10-3 and TRBJ2-5; no clear D. V shed 0 bases and J shed 0 bases, with 8 bases lying between them. This CDR3 is built from 15 residues. CDR1 is ENHRY, CDR2 SYGVKD, per germline. In DNA form, the CDR3 reads TGTGCCATCAGTGAGTCCCGGGTGGACCAAGAGACCCAGTACTTC. This codes for CAISESRVDQETQYF.

V is TRBV10-3 and J is TRBJ1-1, with a tentative D call TRBD1 (5 bases). From germline, CDR1 is ENHRY and CDR2 SYGVKD. Between the trimmed V and J ends, which lost 10 bases and 4 bases, there was a span of 25 bases. CDR3 size: 16 residues. The CDR3 reads CATNGRDHAGGTEAFF. The CDR3, as DNA: TGTGCCACTAATGGGAGGGATCATGCCGGGGGCACTGAAGCTTTCTTT.

This clone was seen once. The chain is built from TRBV11-3 and TRBJ2-5; D might be TRBD1 (5 bases). This CDR3 region has 15 residues. With 4 bases removed from V and 2 bases from J, the gap between germline ends came to 14 bases. Germline assignment: CDR1 SGHNT and CDR2 YENEEA. The CDR3 DNA reads as TGTGCCAGCAGCTCCAGGGTTGGGGATCAAGAGACCCAGTACTTC. Its translation is CASSSRVGDQETQYF.

The chain is built from TRBV9 and TRBJ1-3, with TRBD1 matching 9 bases. J gave up 5 bases and V 3 bases, and 12 bases lay outside the gene matches. The germline gives CDR1 SGDLS, CDR2 YYNGEE. The CDR3 runs 17 residues. Written as DNA, the CDR3 is TGTGCCAGCAGCGATCCGGGACAGGGAGGAAAGAGAAACACCATATATTTT. Encoded protein: CASSDPGQGGKRNTIYF.

The chain combines TRBV24-1 with TRBJ2-3; TRBD2 might be the D (6 bases). The CDR3 spans 15 residues. The germline gives CDR1 KGHDR, CDR2 SFDVKD. V lost 8 bases and J 6 bases, leaving 20 bases between the germline ends. The CDR3 here is CATTSGRLVDDTQYF. The CDR3 bases are TGTGCCACCACTTCGGGGAGACTAGTTGACGATACGCAGTATTTT.

The table lists this clone with a count of one. The J gene is TRBJ1-1, the V gene TRBV15, with D hard to call. Germline CDR1 is LNHNV and CDR2 is YYDKDF (reference sequence). The germline V and J ends were trimmed by 0 bases and 1 base, with 6 bases remaining between them. This CDR3 spans 14 amino acids. The CDR3 sequence is CATSRDLANTEAFF. In DNA form, the CDR3 reads TGTGCCACCAGCAGAGACCTGGCGAACACTGAAGCTTTCTTT. The whole variable domain, remainder taken from reference TRBV15 and TRBJ1-1, is DAMVIQNPRYQVTQFGKPVTLSCSQTLNHNVMYWYQQKSSQAPKLLFHYYDKDFNNEADTPDNFQSRRPNTSFCFLDIRSPGLGDTAMYLCATSRDLANTEAFFGQGTRLTVV.

CDR3 protein: CASGRGQNSYEQYF. The CDR3 nucleotides are TGCGCCAGCGGCAGGGGACAGAACTCCTACGAGCAGTACTTC. The chain uses TRBV5-1 and TRBJ2-7; TRBD1 matches 7 bases. From germline, CDR1 is SGHRS and CDR2 YFSETQ. The CDR3 spans 14 residues. Trimming removed 7 bases from V and 0 bases from J; junction bases left unmatched: 7.

This clone is a singleton in its sample. CDR3 protein: CASSYMGLAGYNEQFF. CDR3 bases: TGTGCCAGCAGTTACATGGGACTAGCGGGTTACAATGAGCAGTTCTTC. This chain links TRBV6-5 with TRBJ2-1; 12 positions agree with TRBD2. The J segment lost 4 bases and the V segment lost 2 bases, leaving 3 bases of the junction unmatched. Germline V lookup: CDR1 MNHEY, CDR2 SVGAGI. This CDR3 is built from 16 residues.

The V call is TRBV9, the J call TRBJ2-1; D unresolved. Germline V gene sequence: CDR1 SGDLS, CDR2 YYNGEE. Trimming left V 0 bases short and J 9 bases short, with 7 bases between. The CDR3 totals 12 residues. The CDR3 here is CASSVENGEQFF. CDR3 nucleotides: TGTGCCAGCAGCGTAGAAAACGGTGAGCAGTTCTTC.